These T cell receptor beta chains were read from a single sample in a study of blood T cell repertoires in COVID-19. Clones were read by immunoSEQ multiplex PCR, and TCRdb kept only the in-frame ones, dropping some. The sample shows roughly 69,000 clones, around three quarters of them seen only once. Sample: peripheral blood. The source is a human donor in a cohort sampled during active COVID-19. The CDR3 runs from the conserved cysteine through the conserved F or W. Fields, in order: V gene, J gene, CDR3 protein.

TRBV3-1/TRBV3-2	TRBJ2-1	CADGTSLDEQFF
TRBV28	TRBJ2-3	CASSPGLAGGTDTQYF
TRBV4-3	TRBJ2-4	CASSPYGGDKNIQYF
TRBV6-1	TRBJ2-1	CASSESRGREQFF
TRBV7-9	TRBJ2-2	CASSLAGSTGELFF
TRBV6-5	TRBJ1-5	CASTQGVGGNQPQHF
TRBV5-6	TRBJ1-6	CASSSRTGGSDNSPLHF
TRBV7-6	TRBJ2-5	CASSLAGGGGIGETQYF
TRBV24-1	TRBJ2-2	CATSPFAGTGELFF
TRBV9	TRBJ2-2	CASSASRPDILNTGELFF
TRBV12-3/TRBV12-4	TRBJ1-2	CASSLDRVYGYTF
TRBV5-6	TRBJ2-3	CASSLGLSTDTQYF
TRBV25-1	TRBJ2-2	CASSPVDSTGELFF
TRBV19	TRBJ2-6	CASSDLQGTGANVLTF
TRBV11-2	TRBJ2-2	CASSRTSGGSGTGELFF
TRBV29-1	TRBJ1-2	CSVPTGNYGYTF
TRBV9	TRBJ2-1	CASSVDGLASHEQFF
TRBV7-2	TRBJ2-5	CASSLFASVETQYF
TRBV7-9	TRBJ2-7	CASSLDGGSYEQYF
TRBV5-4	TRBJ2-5	CASSAGTSGVQETQYF
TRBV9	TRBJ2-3	CASSVEGGHSTDTQYF
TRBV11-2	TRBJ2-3	CASSLGNRGLDTQYF
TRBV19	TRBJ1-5	CASSMGRNSNQPQHF
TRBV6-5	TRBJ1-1	CASSQQNTEAFF
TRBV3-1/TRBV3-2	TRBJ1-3	CASSQGGRGNTIYF
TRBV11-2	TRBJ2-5	CASSLQQTVSETQYF
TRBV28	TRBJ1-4	CASVNTGSEKLFF
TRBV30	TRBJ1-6	CAFEGKSAQTYNSPLHF
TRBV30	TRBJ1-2	CAWTSQGNYGYTF
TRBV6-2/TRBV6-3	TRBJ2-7	CASSFPRDRVDHEQYF
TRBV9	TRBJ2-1	CASSVGLNEQFF
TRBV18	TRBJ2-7	CASSREVSGEQYF
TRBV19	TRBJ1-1	CASSTAWASTEAFF
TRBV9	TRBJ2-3	CASSVGHFTDTQYF
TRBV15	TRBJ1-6	CATSSRTVDNSPLHF
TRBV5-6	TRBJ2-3	CASSLRRSDTQYF
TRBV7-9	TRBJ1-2	CASSFPGQSVRYTF
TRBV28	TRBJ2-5	CASRGSGDGTQYF
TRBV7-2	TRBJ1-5	CASKSVGGGLGNQPQHF
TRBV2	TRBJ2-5	CASRADRGRQETQYF
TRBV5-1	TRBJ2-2	CASSSILAGATGELFF
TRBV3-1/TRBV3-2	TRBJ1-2	CASSQLDRTNYGYTF
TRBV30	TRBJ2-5	CASNLGGLQETQYF
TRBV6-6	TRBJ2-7	CASSPSTGNYEQYF
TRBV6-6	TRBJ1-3	CASRDRGSRNTIYF
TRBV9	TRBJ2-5	CASSVDPSGGVQETQYF